This record covers a single TCR beta chain. Its specificity is unknown. The source of the sample is a study of beta chain bispecific antibodies for T cell cancers. Overall study context: The leukemia lines expressed TRBV12-3 (Jurkat) and TRBV5-5 (HPB-ALL). Study findings and constraints: Most targeted TRBV signal came from the leukemia cell line cells, not normal T cells.

Either OKT3 anti-CD3 antibody or CD3/CD28 beads expanded T cells from blood mononuclear cells over roughly 3 days. Culture medium contained IL-2 at about 93 IU/ml and IL-7 at 4.5 to 6 ng/ml. Unique molecular identifier barcodes measured each clonotype's abundance. TCRdb redid the calling of the 5' RACE reads with MiXCR, one entry per CDR3 protein. The sample has some 20,000 distinct CDR3 sequences; about 2.6% are singletons. The CDR3 sequence is 17 residues long. The V and J ends lost 5 bases and 0 bases respectively, with 17 bases between them. Germline V gene lookup returns CDR1 SGHAT and CDR2 FQNNGV.

The sequencing input was healthy donor T cells cultured with leukemia cells. V gene TRBV11-2 combines with J gene TRBJ2-1; the D gene is possibly TRBD2 (5 bases). The TCR sequence derives from a human donor in good health. Some clones in this sample may be carry-over from other donors' samples. The chain's CDR3 is CASSPPGVRSSYNEQFF. The CDR3 DNA reads TGTGCCAGCAGCCCCCCCGGGGTTCGGAGCTCCTACAATGAGCAGTTCTTC.